Given below is one T cell receptor beta chain in context. The antigen is not known. From germline, CDR1 is SGHVS and CDR2 FNYEAQ. The CDR3 totals 17 residues. V lost 6 bases and J 3 bases, leaving 22 bases between the germline ends. This record belongs to a study of graft-versus-host responses after intestinal transplantation. About the research overall: Recipients received multivisceral, liver-intestinal, or isolated intestinal transplants. Overall study findings and caveats: GvH clones occurred in recipient marrow; some first appeared in ileum or blood. Allografts carried high graft-versus-host to host-versus-graft clonal ratios in patients having graft-donor T cell macrochimerism.

Sequencing was performed with immunoSEQ multiplex PCR; in TCRdb, only in-frame clones are kept and a portion is missing. The sample consists of roughly 77,000 clones, around 90% of them appearing once. This specimen was unstimulated CD8+ T cells sorted from spleen or lymph node cells, taken before intestinal transplant. The genes are TRBV7-6 and TRBJ2-3, with a possible D match to TRBD2 (7 bases). The sequence derives from a human donor who received an intestinal transplant. The chain's CDR3 is CASRNLPGAGVTDTQYF. CDR3 DNA: TGTGCCAGCAGAAACCTCCCAGGGGCGGGGGTTACAGATACGCAGTATTTT.